Reported below is one T cell receptor (beta chain). Its antigen remains unidentified. This sample stems from a study of identical twins. Addition of a universal primer site occurred through template switching, and cDNA carried unique molecular identifiers. TCRdb fed the 5' RACE reads into MiXCR, producing one record per CDR3 protein. The sample records 1.5 million to 2 million distinct CDR3 sequences, about 32% being singletons. Study-level points and caveats: Cross-sectional statistics, not tracking of the same donors, supported the conclusions. Insertions ran lower in abundant cord blood beta clonotypes, though not in memory repertoires. For monozygotic twins, models underestimated out-of-frame TCR alpha sharing.

The sample was cord blood. The clonotype originates from a newborn girl in good health.

This CDR3 is CASSQALAGGTYNEQFF. CDR3 nucleotides: TGCGCCAGCAGCCAAGCTCTAGCGGGGGGCACCTACAATGAGCAGTTCTTC. The gene calls are TRBV4-1 and TRBJ2-1; 11 bases agree with TRBD2. V lost 1 base and J lost 2; bases outside the gene matches: 4. Germline V gene lookup returns CDR1 MGHRA and CDR2 YSYEKL. The CDR3 is made up of 17 amino acids.